This passage covers 4 T cell receptor beta chains from one sample sequenced in a study of identical twins. One entry per CDR3 protein, called by TCRdb with MiXCR from the 5' RACE reads. The sample contains fewer than 500,000 distinct CDR3 sequences, 13% to 15% of which appear only once. The same specimen was also included in a second study, on yellow fever vaccine responses in identical twins.

The specimen sequenced was CD4+ T cells sorted from blood. The receptors derive from a woman between 18 and 29 years old in good health.

This clonotype has ten or more counts. The chain couples TRBV9 to TRBJ2-3; perhaps D is TRBD1 or TRBD2 (7 bases each). V lost 3 bases, J lost 2 bases, and 13 bases lay in between. Germline CDR1 and CDR2: SGDLS and YYNGEE. This CDR3 spans 15 amino acids. Written as DNA, the CDR3 is TGTGCCAGCAGCGCACAGGGGAGGGTCACAGATACGCAGTATTTT. Protein sequence: CASSAQGRVTDTQYF.

This clonotype was seen many times. The chain employs TRBV2 and TRBJ2-1, with D uncertain. With 5 bases removed from V and 7 bases from J, the gap between germline ends came to 6 bases. This CDR3 contains 11 residues. Germline V gene sequence: CDR1 SNHLY, CDR2 FYNNEI. This CDR3 reads CASSRRNEQFF. In nucleotides, the CDR3 is TGTGCCAGCAGTAGAAGGAATGAGCAGTTCTTC.

There are a few counts of this clonotype. The chain combines TRBV21-1 with TRBJ2-1; the table's TRBD2 call for D was not verified on the DNA. TRBV21-1 is deemed a pseudogene. This CDR3 spans 16 amino acids. CDR3 sequence (DNA): TGTGCCAGCAGCCTAGGATGGGGGACTCACGATAATGAGCAGTTCTTC. Protein product: CASSLGWGTHDNEQFF.

There are a few counts of this clonotype. The rearrangement joins TRBV6-2 or TRBV6-3 to TRBJ2-2; TRBD2 matches 7 bases. Trimming at V came to 8 bases and at J to 0 bases, leaving 6 bases not matched to a gene. Germline CDR1 and CDR2: MNHEY and SVGEGT. This CDR3 spans 15 amino acids. The CDR3 sequence is CASGEGKTNTGELFF. Here the CDR3 DNA reads TGTGCCAGCGGGGAGGGGAAAACGAACACCGGGGAGCTGTTTTTT.